This TCR beta chain was sequenced in a study of human versus mouse CDR3 diversity and MHC coevolution. Using immunoSEQ multiplex PCR, the repertoire was profiled, and TCRdb retains in-frame clones only, with some absent. The profile covers tens of thousands of clones, with 80% to 95% appearing a single time and over 1.3% taken by the ten largest. Germline-derived CDR1 and CDR2 are MNHEY and SVGAGI. V was pared by 0 bases and J by 0 bases, with 11 bases between. CDR3 length: 16 amino acids. Naive CD4 T cells were sorted as CD45RO-negative, CD62L-positive. The rearrangement uses TRBV6-5 and TRBJ1-2; maybe TRBD1 (5 bases). The material sequenced was naive CD4+ T cells from blood. Regarding subset: CD45RO-negative CD62L-positive naive CD4 T cells. The receptor's source is a person between 25 and 75 years old in good health. The CDR3 DNA is TGTGCCAGCAGTTACTCCACTCAGGGCGCTAACTATGGCTACACCTTC. Translated, it gives CASSYSTQGANYGYTF.